This TCR beta chain stems from a study of cytomegalovirus exposure and HLA in healthy donors. As for this clone: Its antigen is currently unknown.

Overall study results and limits: Presence/absence analyses treated sequencing depth as roughly uniform across donors. Later, TCR association rates were found to vary by HLA locus, highest for DRB1 and lowest for HLA-C.

Each donor's status was that of a healthy bone marrow donor. The PCR had 60 Vbeta and 13 Jbeta primers. Generated by immunoSEQ multiplex PCR, the TCRdb table keeps only in-frame clones and is missing some. The sample has fewer than 150,000 clones; the top ten hold roughly 2%. This CDR3 region has 13 residues. The V end was cut by 4 bases, the J end by 8 bases, with 15 bases between. CDR1 is SGHDT, CDR2 YYEEEE, per germline. The V and J genes are TRBV5-6 and TRBJ1-1, with D maybe TRBD1 (6 bases). The sample was PBMCs. This sequence originates from an older woman in good health and CMV-seronegative. CDR3 protein: CASSQTGSGEAFF. For the CDR3, the DNA is TGTGCCAGCAGCCAAACAGGGTCCGGGGAAGCTTTCTTT.